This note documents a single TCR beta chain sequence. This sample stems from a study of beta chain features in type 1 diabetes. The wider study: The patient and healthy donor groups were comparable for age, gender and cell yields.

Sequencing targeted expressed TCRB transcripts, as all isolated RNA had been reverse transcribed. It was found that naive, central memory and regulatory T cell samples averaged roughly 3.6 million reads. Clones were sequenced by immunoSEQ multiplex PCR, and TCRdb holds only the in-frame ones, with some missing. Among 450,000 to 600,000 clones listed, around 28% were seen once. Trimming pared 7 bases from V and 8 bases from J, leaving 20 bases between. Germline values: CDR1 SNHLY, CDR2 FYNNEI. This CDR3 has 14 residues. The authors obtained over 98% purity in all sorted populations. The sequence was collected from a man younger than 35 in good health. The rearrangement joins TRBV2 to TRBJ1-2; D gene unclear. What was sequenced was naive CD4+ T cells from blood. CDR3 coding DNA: TGTGCCAGCATTCTTGATTTCGGACCAGAAGGCTACACCTTC. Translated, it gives CASILDFGPEGYTF. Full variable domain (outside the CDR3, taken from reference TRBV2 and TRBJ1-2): EPEVTQTPSHQVTQMGQEVILRCVPISNHLYFYWYRQILGQKVEFLVSFYNNEISEKSEIFDDQFSVERPDGSNFTLKIRSTKLEDSAMYFCASILDFGPEGYTFGSGTRLTVV.